The 21 T cell receptor beta chains reported below all come from one sample, sequenced in a study of OX40 agonist ivuxolimab in advanced cancers. Profiling relied on immunoSEQ multiplex PCR, and the TCRdb table lists in-frame clones only, not all of them. The table shows 50,000 or so clones, with approximately 85% occurring only once. Specimen: CD4+ or CD8+ T cells sorted from blood, collected in a trial of the OX40 agonist ivuxolimab. All receptors derive from an adult with an advanced solid tumor such as melanoma, head and neck, liver or kidney cancer.

The rearrangement uses TRBV13 and TRBJ2-2; 7 bases map to TRBD1. J was trimmed by 4 bases and V by 3 bases; bases with no gene match: 2. Germline V CDR1 and CDR2: PRHDT, FYEKMQ (reference sequence). This CDR3 comprises 14 residues. The CDR3 sequence is CASSLDRSTGELFF. For the CDR3, the DNA is TGTGCCAGCAGCTTGGACAGGTCCACCGGGGAGCTGTTTTTT.

This clone was seen a single time. The chain recombines TRBV5-4 with TRBJ2-5; tentatively, D is TRBD1 (7 bases). Trimming removed 4 bases from V and 2 bases from J, with 15 bases in between. The V gene's germline CDR1 is SGHNT and CDR2 YYREEE (reference sequence). The CDR3 runs to 15 residues. The CDR3 DNA follows: TGTGCCAGCAGCGGAGGGACAGAGATGCAAGAGACCCAGTACTTC. Translating it yields CASSGGTEMQETQYF.

The chain couples TRBV19 to TRBJ1-5; the D gene is possibly TRBD1 (5 bases). The CDR3 loop spans 12 amino acids. V dropped 8 bases and J dropped 11 bases, with 16 bases sitting between them. The germline gives CDR1 LNHDA, CDR2 SQIVND (reference sequence). The CDR3 is CASSQGFAAQHF. The CDR3 DNA is TGTGCCAGTTCGCAGGGCTTCGCGGCCCAGCATTTT.

V usage is TRBV28 and J usage is TRBJ2-7, with 8 bases identical to TRBD2. This CDR3 region has 13 residues. The germline CDR1 and CDR2 sequences are MDHEN and SYDVKM. Trimming cost V 2 bases and J 6 bases; bases outside gene matches: 3. The CDR3 DNA sequence: TGTGCCAGCAGTTTAGCGGGGGGCCGCGAGCAGTACTTC. This sequence encodes CASSLAGGREQYF.

This chain uses TRBV21-1 with TRBJ2-7; whether TRBD2, the table's D call, matches the DNA was not checked. TRBV21-1 constitutes a pseudogene. This CDR3 region has 17 residues. CDR3 coding DNA: TGTGCCAGCAGCAGATCCTGGGGACTAGCGGGGGTCTACGAGCAGTACTTC. Translated, it gives CASSRSWGLAGVYEQYF.

This chain uses TRBV21-1 with TRBJ2-7. TRBV21-1 is a pseudogene locus. The CDR3 extends over 14 amino acids. CDR3 sequence reads: CASSKGGSGDEQYF. The CDR3, as DNA: TGTGCCAGCAGCAAAGGGGGGTCCGGCGACGAGCAGTACTTC.

The table lists this clone with a few counts. V and J are TRBV11-3 and TRBJ2-2; D is unresolved. Germline CDR1 SGHNT, CDR2 YENEEA. V was trimmed by 5 bases and J by 3 bases, leaving 4 bases between them. This CDR3 is 12 amino acids long. As DNA, the CDR3 is TGTGCCAGCAGCCCCCACACCGGGGAGCTGTTTTTT. This sequence encodes CASSPHTGELFF. Looking up the rest from reference TRBV11-3 and TRBJ2-2 gives the full variable domain: EAGVVQSPRYKIIEKKQPVAFWCNPISGHNTLYWYLQNLGQGPELLIRYENEEAVDDSQLPKDRFSAERLKGVDSTLKIQPAELGDSAVYLCASSPHTGELFFGEGSRLTVL.

The chain is built from TRBV4-1 and TRBJ2-7; the D call may be TRBD1 or TRBD2 (5 bases each). Trimming pared 4 bases from V and 0 bases from J, leaving 19 bases between. Germline V gene sequence: CDR1 MGHRA, CDR2 YSYEKL. The CDR3 consists of 17 residues. CDR3 amino acids: CASSRVIPGRSSYEQYF. As DNA, the CDR3 is TGCGCCAGCAGCCGAGTGATACCGGGACGGAGCTCCTACGAGCAGTACTTC.

This clone has only one observation. The chain carries TRBV28 and TRBJ1-5; D gene unclear. Germline CDR1 and CDR2: MDHEN and SYDVKM. V lost 5 bases and J lost 7, with 9 bases in between. The CDR3 is made up of 12 amino acids. This CDR3 reads CASSLWRQPQHF. In DNA form, the CDR3 reads TGTGCCAGCAGTCTTTGGAGACAGCCCCAGCATTTT.

The rearrangement links TRBV27 to TRBJ2-3; no reliable D call. Germline assignment: CDR1 MNHEY and CDR2 SMNVEV (reference sequence). V was cut by 2 bases and J by 6 bases, with 9 bases left in between. The CDR3 contains 13 residues. The CDR3 protein is CASSLGPLDTQYF. The CDR3 DNA reads TGTGCCAGCAGTTTAGGTCCACTCGATACGCAGTATTTT.

The chain carries TRBV28 and TRBJ1-2; D is unclear. The germline V and J ends were trimmed by 4 bases and 7 bases, with 7 bases remaining between them. The CDR3 runs to 11 residues. CDR1 is MDHEN and CDR2 is SYDVKM in the germline V gene. The CDR3 here is CASSYQVGYTF. CDR3 nucleotides: TGTGCCAGCAGTTACCAAGTTGGCTACACCTTC.

The chain combines TRBV28 with TRBJ2-7; D gene uncertain. V was shortened by 2 bases and J by 3 bases, with 11 bases between the two germline ends. This CDR3 spans 14 amino acids. Looked up from germline, CDR1 is MDHEN and CDR2 is SYDVKM. CDR3 residues: CASSLVESDYEQYF. The CDR3 nucleotides are TGTGCCAGCAGTTTAGTCGAGAGCGACTACGAGCAGTACTTC.

This chain joins TRBV11-2 and TRBJ2-5; TRBD1 might be the D (8 bases). This CDR3 has 16 amino acids. Trimming removed 5 bases at V and 4 bases at J, with 20 bases between. The V gene's germline CDR1 is SGHAT and CDR2 FQNNGV. DNA of the CDR3: TGTGCCAGCAGCACCTACAGGGGGGGTCAACGAGAGACCCAGTACTTC. Its translation: CASSTYRGGQRETQYF. Full variable domain (outside the CDR3, taken from reference TRBV11-2 and TRBJ2-5): EAGVAQSPRYKIIEKRQSVAFWCNPISGHATLYWYQQILGQGPKLLIQFQNNGVVDDSQLPKDRFSAERLKGVDSTLKIQPAKLEDSAVYLCASSTYRGGQRETQYFGPGTRLLVL.

The chain recombines TRBV6-1 with TRBJ2-7; D perhaps matches TRBD1 (6 bases). Germline loops: CDR1 MNHNS, CDR2 SASEGT. Trimming pared 8 bases from V and 2 bases from J, leaving 19 bases between. The CDR3 runs to 15 residues. CDR3 sequence (DNA): TGTGCCAGCCTTCCTTTGACAGGCTCTCCCTACGAGCAGTACTTC. Translating it yields CASLPLTGSPYEQYF.

The chain uses TRBV28 and TRBJ1-3; tentative D call: TRBD1 (5 bases). Trimming cost V 2 bases and J 1 base, with 6 bases left between them. The CDR3 has 14 residues. The germline V gene encodes CDR1 MDHEN and CDR2 SYDVKM. The CDR3 here is CASSLGGSGNTIYF. CDR3 in DNA: TGTGCCAGCAGTTTAGGGGGATCTGGAAACACCATATATTTT. Based on the CDR3 plus reference TRBV28 and TRBJ1-3, the full variable domain is DVKVTQSSRYLVKRTGEKVFLECVQDMDHENMFWYRQDPGLGLRLIYFSYDVKMKEKGDIPEGYSVSREKKERFSLILESASTNQTSMYLCASSLGGSGNTIYFGEGSWLTVV.

The V gene is TRBV5-1, the J gene TRBJ2-1; D is perhaps TRBD2 (6 bases). This CDR3 contains 13 residues. Germline lookup yields CDR1 SGHRS and CDR2 YFSETQ. Trimming stripped 4 bases from V and 6 bases from J, with 11 bases between. The CDR3 here is CASSQGGINEQFF. The CDR3 DNA is TGCGCCAGCAGCCAGGGAGGTATCAATGAGCAGTTCTTC.

The rearrangement links TRBV6-5 to TRBJ2-1, with 9 bases matching TRBD2. Germline CDR1 is MNHEY and CDR2 is SVGAGI. V shed 5 bases, J shed 5 bases, and the junction held 4 bases outside the gene matches. The CDR3 is 14 residues long. CDR3 DNA: TGTGCCAGCAGTCGGACTAGCGAGGACAATGAGCAGTTCTTC. Translation: CASSRTSEDNEQFF.

CDR3 loop: CASSWSRERVTDTQYF. CDR3 nucleotide sequence: TGTGCCAGCAGCTGGTCCCGGGAGAGAGTCACAGATACGCAGTATTTT. V usage is TRBV7-9 and J usage is TRBJ2-3, with D possibly TRBD2 on 6 matching bases. The CDR3 spans 16 residues. Germline loops: CDR1 SEHNR, CDR2 FQNEAQ (reference sequence). V was pared by 4 bases and J by 2 bases, with 16 bases between.

To note about this clone: Germline is not matched at one junction end, which may reflect a read error. The chain recombines TRBV7-9 with TRBJ2-5, with 9 bases fitting TRBD1. Germline-derived CDR1 and CDR2 are SEHNR and FQNEAQ (reference sequence). The CDR3 consists of 15 residues. CDR3 DNA: TGCGCCAGCAGCCAAGGGGCGGACAGGGGTGAGGCCCAGTACTTC. Protein sequence: CASSQGADRGEAQYF.

The chain combines TRBV7-9 with TRBJ2-1; D remains unclear. Germline CDR1 SEHNR, CDR2 FQNEAQ (reference sequence). This CDR3 is 15 amino acids long. Trimming stripped 0 bases from V and 3 bases from J, with 9 bases between. The CDR3 nucleotides read TGTGCCAGCAGCTTAGCGGCAGGAAGCTACAATGAGCAGTTCTTC. Protein product: CASSLAAGSYNEQFF.

The CDR3 DNA is TGTGCCAGCAGCTTTAGGAGCGTAGGACAGTCCTACAATGAGCAGTTCTTC. This translates into CASSFRSVGQSYNEQFF. V usage is TRBV7-2 and J usage is TRBJ2-1, with a possible D match to TRBD1 (6 bases). This CDR3 comprises 17 residues. In germline, CDR1 is SGHTA, CDR2 FQGNSA. The V and J ends lost 3 bases and 1 base respectively, with 16 bases between them.